Each of the 21 T cell receptor beta chains below was sequenced from the same sample in a study of blood T cell repertoires in COVID-19. Here immunoSEQ multiplex PCR was the method, and the copy in TCRdb shows in-frame clones only, minus some. This table holds fewer than 150,000 clones, 70% to 90% found once. The material sequenced was peripheral blood. The receptors were gathered from a woman older than 75 with acute or convalescent COVID-19.

The chain carries TRBV18 and TRBJ2-3; a weak D match, TRBD2 (6 bases). The V end was cut by 3 bases, the J end by 1 base, with 8 bases between. There are 14 residues in the CDR3. Germline assignment: CDR1 KGHSH and CDR2 LQKENI. CDR3 DNA sequence: TGTGCCAGCTCACCGACTAGGGGCACAGATACGCAGTATTTT. This encodes CASSPTRGTDTQYF. Using reference TRBV18 and TRBJ2-3 for the parts outside the CDR3, the full variable domain is NAGVMQNPRHLVRRRGQEARLRCSPMKGHSHVYWYRQLPEEGLKFMVYLQKENIIDESGMPKERFSAEFPKEGPSILRIQQVVRGDSAAYFCASSPTRGTDTQYFGPGTRLTVL.

This clone was counted once. This chain joins TRBV5-4 and TRBJ1-2; 9 positions match TRBD1. V dropped 4 bases and J dropped 3; count of bases not matched to a gene: 10. The CDR3 sequence is 16 residues long. The germline V gene encodes CDR1 SGHNT and CDR2 YYREEE (reference sequence). The CDR3: CASSLGAGQGHYGYTF. CDR3 nucleotides: TGTGCCAGCAGCCTAGGCGCGGGACAGGGTCACTATGGCTACACCTTC.

The rearrangement joins TRBV6-5 to TRBJ1-5; D remains unclear. Germline CDR1 and CDR2: MNHEY and SVGAGI. There are 12 residues in the CDR3. V lost 7 bases and J lost 2, with 6 bases in between. For the CDR3, the DNA is TGTGCCAGCACTACTGGCAATCAGCCCCAGCATTTT. It yields the protein CASTTGNQPQHF.

V is TRBV5-1 and J is TRBJ1-1, with D possibly TRBD1 on 6 matching bases. V was cut by 3 bases and J by 4 bases, with 13 bases left in between. Germline V gene data show CDR1 as SGHRS and CDR2 as YFSETQ. The CDR3 loop spans 14 amino acids. CDR3 bases: TGCGCCAGCAGCTCACAGGGTGGGAGCACTGAAGCTTTCTTT. Its translation: CASSSQGGSTEAFF.

This clone was observed a few times. This rearrangement joins TRBV6-2 or TRBV6-3 to TRBJ1-2, with 8 bases aligning to TRBD1. Germline V CDR1 and CDR2: MNHEY, SVGEGT. With V trimmed by 6 bases and J by 5 bases, 5 bases remained unmatched. The CDR3 extends over 13 amino acids. This CDR3 reads CASSARGPYGYTF. In nucleotides, the CDR3 is TGTGCCAGCAGCGCCAGGGGGCCTTATGGCTACACCTTC.

On this clone: A much larger clone differs by one base, so this may be a read error. The sample has other DNA sequences that encode this CDR3 too. The chain recombines TRBV5-1 with TRBJ1-1; 8 positions agree with TRBD1. Germline V gene data show CDR1 as SGHRS and CDR2 as YFSETQ. V lost 4 bases and J lost 1; bases outside the gene matches: 3. CDR3 length: 14 amino acids. CDR3 sequence reads: CASSPDRGNTEAFF. The DNA of the CDR3 is TGCGCCAGCAGCCCCGACAGGGGGAACACTGAAGCTTTCTTT.

This chain joins TRBV5-1 and TRBJ2-1; 9 positions agree with TRBD2. From germline, CDR1 is SGHRS and CDR2 YFSETQ. This CDR3 is built from 16 residues. With 4 bases clipped from V and 0 bases from J, the junction kept 5 bases outside the gene matches. CDR3 DNA sequence: TGCGCCAGCAGCATTAGCGGGGGAAGCTCCTACAATGAGCAGTTCTTC. Translating it yields CASSISGGSSYNEQFF. The whole variable domain, remainder taken from reference TRBV5-1 and TRBJ2-1, is KAGVTQTPRYLIKTRGQQVTLSCSPISGHRSVSWYQQTPGQGLQFLFEYFSETQRNKGNFPGRFSGRQFSNSRSEMNVSTLELGDSALYLCASSISGGSSYNEQFFGPGTRLTVL.

The rearrangement uses TRBV12-3 or TRBV12-4 and TRBJ2-1; no definite D call. Deletions cut 1 base from V and 3 bases from J, with 4 bases between. The CDR3 covers 13 residues. In nucleotides, the CDR3 is TGTGCCAGCAGTTTAGTCAGCTACAATGAGCAGTTCTTC. It yields the protein CASSLVSYNEQFF.

The chain combines TRBV3-1 (or the pseudogene TRBV3-2) with TRBJ1-1; D is unresolved. V was shortened by 0 bases and J by 1 base, with 6 bases between the two germline ends. Germline-derived CDR1 and CDR2 are LGHDT and YNNKEL (reference sequence). The CDR3 sequence is 14 residues long. CDR3 in amino acids: CASSQESQNTEAFF. The DNA of the CDR3 is TGTGCCAGCAGCCAAGAAAGCCAGAACACTGAAGCTTTCTTT.

This clone has a single count. The V call is TRBV15, the J call TRBJ2-7; D perhaps matches TRBD2 (6 bases). Germline V gene sequence: CDR1 LNHNV, CDR2 YYDKDF (reference sequence). The germline V and J ends were trimmed by 1 base and 3 bases, with 19 bases remaining between them. The CDR3 runs 17 residues. CDR3 sequence (DNA): TGTGCCACCAGCAGAGCAGCGGTCCCGGGGACTCTCTACGAGCAGTACTTC. Amino acid sequence: CATSRAAVPGTLYEQYF.

The rearrangement uses TRBV30 and TRBJ2-7; no clear D gene. Looked up from germline, CDR1 is GTSNPN and CDR2 is SVGIG (reference sequence). The CDR3 is made up of 13 amino acids. V lost 4 bases, J lost 2 bases, and 12 bases lay in between. The CDR3 protein is CAWNRGGTYEQYF. The CDR3, as DNA: TGTGCCTGGAACCGAGGCGGAACCTACGAGCAGTACTTC.

The chain employs TRBV18 and TRBJ1-5; 10 bases agree with TRBD1. The V and J ends lost 6 bases and 5 bases, in that order; junction bases with no gene match: 1. The CDR3 extends over 13 amino acids. Germline CDR1 is KGHSH and CDR2 is LQKENI. CDR3 DNA: TGTGCCAGCTCTGGGACAGGGGATCAGCCCCAGCATTTT. Translating gives CASSGTGDQPQHF. Full variable domain (outside the CDR3, taken from reference TRBV18 and TRBJ1-5): NAGVMQNPRHLVRRRGQEARLRCSPMKGHSHVYWYRQLPEEGLKFMVYLQKENIIDESGMPKERFSAEFPKEGPSILRIQQVVRGDSAAYFCASSGTGDQPQHFGDGTRLSIL.

This rearrangement joins TRBV14 to TRBJ1-1; 7 positions agree with TRBD1. Germline V gives CDR1 SGHDN, CDR2 FVKESK. The CDR3 is 14 residues long. V was pared by 4 bases and J by 0 bases, with 2 bases of the junction left unmatched. DNA for the CDR3: TGTGCCAGCAGCCGGGGACAGCTGAACACTGAAGCTTTCTTT. Translated, it gives CASSRGQLNTEAFF.

The chain couples TRBV7-3 to TRBJ2-7; 10 nucleotides align to TRBD1. Germline trimming cut 5 bases from V and 2 bases from J; bases unmatched to any gene: 3. The CDR3 length is 14 residues. Per germline, CDR1 SGHTA and CDR2 FQGTGA. The CDR3 loop is CASSQGQGPYEQYF. The CDR3 nucleotides read TGTGCCAGCAGCCAGGGACAGGGGCCCTACGAGCAGTACTTC. Supplemented by reference TRBV7-3 and TRBJ2-7, the full variable domain reads GAGVSQTPSNKVTEKGKYVELRCDPISGHTALYWYRQSLGQGPEFLIYFQGTGAADDSGLPNDRFFAVRPEGSVSTLKIQRTERGDSAVYLCASSQGQGPYEQYFGPGTRLTVT.

In its sample, this clone was seen a few times. The rearrangement joins TRBV18 to TRBJ1-2; D is perhaps TRBD1 (6 bases). Trimming left V 6 bases short and J 4 bases short, with 12 bases between. This CDR3 has 13 residues. Germline assignment: CDR1 KGHSH and CDR2 LQKENI. The CDR3 loop is CASSYREGYGYTF. CDR3 bases: TGTGCCAGCTCGTACAGGGAAGGCTATGGCTACACCTTC.

This chain connects TRBV4-3 to TRBJ1-2; 7 nucleotides align to TRBD1. Germline V gene sequence: CDR1 LGHNA, CDR2 YSLEER. V lost 0 bases and J lost 6; bases outside the gene matches: 10. The CDR3 is 16 amino acids. CDR3 residues: CASSQDGVGRGDGYTF. The CDR3 region has the DNA TGCGCCAGCAGCCAAGACGGGGTGGGCAGGGGGGATGGCTACACCTTC.

V usage is TRBV7-2 and J usage is TRBJ2-2; D not certain. The CDR3 is 16 residues long. Per germline, CDR1 SGHTA and CDR2 FQGNSA. Trimming left V 3 bases short and J 0 bases short, with 11 bases between. The chain's CDR3 is CASSLFERSNTGELFF. DNA of the CDR3: TGTGCCAGCAGCTTGTTCGAGCGATCGAACACCGGGGAGCTGTTTTTT.

The V call is TRBV12-3 or TRBV12-4, the J call TRBJ2-7; D ambiguous. This CDR3 is built from 13 residues. V lost 5 bases to trimming and J lost 5 bases, with 13 bases between them. CDR3 bases: TGTGCCAGCAGTCCCAATATCAGAAACGAGCAGTACTTC. Translation: CASSPNIRNEQYF.

The chain recombines TRBV18 with TRBJ1-2; TRBD1 agrees at 8 bases. Germline V gene data show CDR1 as KGHSH and CDR2 as LQKENI. CDR3 length: 15 amino acids. With 6 bases clipped from V and 1 base from J, the junction kept 7 bases outside the gene matches. The CDR3 DNA reads TGTGCCAGCTCCCCCGGACAGGGAATTAACTATGGCTACACCTTC. Protein: CASSPGQGINYGYTF.

The CDR3 DNA reads TGTGCCAGCAGCGAAGGTCAGAGGTCCTATAATTCACCCCTCCACTTT. Its protein product is CASSEGQRSYNSPLHF. The chain is built from TRBV9 and TRBJ1-6; no clear D gene. The ends were cut back, 3 bases at V and 1 base at J, with 11 bases in the middle. Germline V gene lookup returns CDR1 SGDLS and CDR2 YYNGEE. The length of the CDR3 is 16 residues.

This chain uses TRBV2 with TRBJ2-3; 11 bases are shared with TRBD2. The J segment lost 5 bases and the V segment lost 9 bases, leaving 7 bases of the junction unmatched. The CDR3 extends over 14 amino acids. CDR1 is SNHLY, CDR2 FYNNEI, per germline. The CDR3 is CASVAGGPKDTQYF. Written as DNA, the CDR3 is TGTGCCAGTGTAGCGGGGGGGCCCAAAGATACGCAGTATTTT.